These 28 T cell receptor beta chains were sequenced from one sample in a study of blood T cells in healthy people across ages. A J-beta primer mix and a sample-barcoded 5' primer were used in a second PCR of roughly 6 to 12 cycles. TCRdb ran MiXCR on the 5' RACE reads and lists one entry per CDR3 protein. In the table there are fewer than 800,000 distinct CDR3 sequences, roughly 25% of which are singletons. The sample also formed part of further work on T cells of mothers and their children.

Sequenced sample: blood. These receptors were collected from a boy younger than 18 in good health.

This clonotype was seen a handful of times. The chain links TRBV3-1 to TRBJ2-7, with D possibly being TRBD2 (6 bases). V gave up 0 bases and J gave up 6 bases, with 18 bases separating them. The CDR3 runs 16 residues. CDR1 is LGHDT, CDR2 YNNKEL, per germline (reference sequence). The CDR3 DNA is TGTGCCAGCAGCCAAGAGACGGAGGGCCACGCCCGCGAGCAGTACTTC. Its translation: CASSQETEGHAREQYF.

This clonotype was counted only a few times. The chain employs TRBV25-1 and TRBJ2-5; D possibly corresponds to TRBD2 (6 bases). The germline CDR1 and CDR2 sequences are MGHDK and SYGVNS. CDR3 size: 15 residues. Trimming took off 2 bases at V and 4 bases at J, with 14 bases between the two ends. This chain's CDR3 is CASSERSGSRETQYF. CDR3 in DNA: TGTGCCAGCAGTGAAAGGTCCGGGAGTCGAGAGACCCAGTACTTC.

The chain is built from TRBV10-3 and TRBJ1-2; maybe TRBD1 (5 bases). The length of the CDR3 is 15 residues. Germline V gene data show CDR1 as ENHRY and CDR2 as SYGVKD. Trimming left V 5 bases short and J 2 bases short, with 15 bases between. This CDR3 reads CAISSWRDSNYGYTF. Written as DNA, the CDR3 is TGTGCCATCAGTTCCTGGAGGGACTCCAACTATGGCTACACCTTC.

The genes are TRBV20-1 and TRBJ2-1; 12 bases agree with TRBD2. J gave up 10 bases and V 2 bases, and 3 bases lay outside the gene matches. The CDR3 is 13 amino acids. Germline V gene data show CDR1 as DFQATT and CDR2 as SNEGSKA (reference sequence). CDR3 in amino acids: CSARLAGGLEQFF. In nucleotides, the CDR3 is TGCAGTGCTAGACTAGCGGGGGGGCTGGAGCAGTTCTTC.

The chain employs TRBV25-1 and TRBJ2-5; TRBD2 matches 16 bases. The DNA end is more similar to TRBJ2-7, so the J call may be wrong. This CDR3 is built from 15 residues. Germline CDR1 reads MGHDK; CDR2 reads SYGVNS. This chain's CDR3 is CASSEGLAGGGEQYF. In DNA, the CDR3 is TGTGCCAGCAGTGAGGGACTAGCGGGGGGGGGCGAGCAGTACTTC.

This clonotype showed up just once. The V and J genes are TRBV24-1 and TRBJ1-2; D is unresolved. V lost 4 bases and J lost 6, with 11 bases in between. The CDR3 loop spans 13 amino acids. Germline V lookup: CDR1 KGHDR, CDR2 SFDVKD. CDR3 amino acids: CATSDVQRNGYTF. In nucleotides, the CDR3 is TGTGCCACCAGTGACGTTCAGAGGAATGGCTACACCTTC.

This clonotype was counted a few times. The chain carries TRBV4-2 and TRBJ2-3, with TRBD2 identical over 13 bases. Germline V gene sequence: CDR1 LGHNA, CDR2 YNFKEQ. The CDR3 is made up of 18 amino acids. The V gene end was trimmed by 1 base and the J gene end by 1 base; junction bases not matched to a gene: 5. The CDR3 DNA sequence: TGTGCCAGCAGCCAAGGTGAAGGGACTAGCGGGGGCACAGATACGCAGTATTTT. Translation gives CASSQGEGTSGGTDTQYF.

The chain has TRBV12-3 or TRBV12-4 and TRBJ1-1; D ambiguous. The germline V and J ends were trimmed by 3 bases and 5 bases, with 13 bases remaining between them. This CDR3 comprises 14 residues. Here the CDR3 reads CASSFGLVRTEAFF. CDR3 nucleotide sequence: TGTGCCAGCAGTTTTGGGTTAGTGAGGACTGAAGCTTTCTTT.

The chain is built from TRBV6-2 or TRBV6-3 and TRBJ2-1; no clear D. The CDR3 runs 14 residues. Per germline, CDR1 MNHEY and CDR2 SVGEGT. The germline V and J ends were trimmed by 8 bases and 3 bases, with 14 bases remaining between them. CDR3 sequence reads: CASLLGPGYNEQFF. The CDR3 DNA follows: TGTGCCAGCCTCCTGGGTCCGGGCTACAATGAGCAGTTCTTC.

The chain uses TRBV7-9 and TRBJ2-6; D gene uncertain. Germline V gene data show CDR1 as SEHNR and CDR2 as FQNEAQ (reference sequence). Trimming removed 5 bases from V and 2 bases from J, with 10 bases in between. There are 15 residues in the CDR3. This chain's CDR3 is CASSPGVAGANVLTF. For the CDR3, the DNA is TGTGCCAGCAGCCCTGGGGTGGCTGGGGCCAACGTCCTGACTTTC.

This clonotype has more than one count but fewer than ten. The CDR3 is CASSFGSSNQPQHF. The CDR3 coding sequence is TGTGCCAGCAGTTTCGGGTCCTCCAATCAGCCCCAGCATTTT. The chain has TRBV28 and TRBJ1-5, with D uncertain. V gave up 3 bases and J gave up 3 bases, with 9 bases separating them. The CDR3 has 14 amino acids. The germline V gene encodes CDR1 MDHEN and CDR2 SYDVKM.

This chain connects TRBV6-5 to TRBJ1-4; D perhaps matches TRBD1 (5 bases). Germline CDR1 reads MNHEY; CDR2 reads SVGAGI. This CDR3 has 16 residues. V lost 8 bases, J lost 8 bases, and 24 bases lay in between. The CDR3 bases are TGTGCCAGCGCGGAAGGGACGATTGTTAGAATCGAAAAACTGTTTTTT. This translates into CASAEGTIVRIEKLFF.

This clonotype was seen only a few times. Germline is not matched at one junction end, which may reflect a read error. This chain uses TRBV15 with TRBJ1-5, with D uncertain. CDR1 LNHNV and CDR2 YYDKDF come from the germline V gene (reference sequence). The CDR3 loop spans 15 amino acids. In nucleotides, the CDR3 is TGTGCCACTAGCAGAGAGACATACGGCAATCAGCCCCAGCATTTT. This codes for CATSRETYGNQPQHF. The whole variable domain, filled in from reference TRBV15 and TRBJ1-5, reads DAMVIQNPRYQVTQFGKPVTLSCSQTLNHNVMYWYQQKSSQAPKLLFHYYDKDFNNEADTPDNFQSRRPNTSFCFLDIRSPGLGDTAMYLCATSRETYGNQPQHFGDGTRLSIL.

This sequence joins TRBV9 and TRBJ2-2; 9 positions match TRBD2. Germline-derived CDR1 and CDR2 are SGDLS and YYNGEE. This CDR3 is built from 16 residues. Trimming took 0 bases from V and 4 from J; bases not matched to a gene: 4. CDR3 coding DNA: TGTGCCAGCAGCGTAGATAGCGGGGGACCCACCGGGGAGCTGTTTTTT. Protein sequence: CASSVDSGGPTGELFF.

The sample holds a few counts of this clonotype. CDR3: CASSQEVGRPTEAFF. CDR3 DNA sequence: TGCGCCAGCAGCCAAGAGGTGGGGCGGCCCACTGAAGCTTTCTTT. The chain is built from TRBV4-1 and TRBJ1-1, with D possibly being TRBD1 (5 bases). This CDR3 spans 15 amino acids. V was shortened by 0 bases and J by 4 bases, with 12 bases between the two germline ends. Germline loops: CDR1 MGHRA, CDR2 YSYEKL.

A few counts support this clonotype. The CDR3 coding sequence is TGTGCCAGCAGCAGGGGGGCCTATGGCTACACCTTC. Translated, it gives CASSRGAYGYTF. The genes are TRBV28 and TRBJ1-2; TRBD1 aligns across 7 bases. This CDR3 contains 12 residues. CDR1 is MDHEN and CDR2 is SYDVKM in the germline V gene. After removal of 6 bases from V and 4 bases from J, the junction contained 2 bases not matched to a gene.

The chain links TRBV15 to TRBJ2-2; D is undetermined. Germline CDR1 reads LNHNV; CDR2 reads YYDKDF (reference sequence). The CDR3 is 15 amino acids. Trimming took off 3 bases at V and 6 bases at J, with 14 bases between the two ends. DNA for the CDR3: TGTGCCACCAGCAGCGTCCCAAGCCGTCCCGGGGAGCTGTTTTTT. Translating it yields CATSSVPSRPGELFF.

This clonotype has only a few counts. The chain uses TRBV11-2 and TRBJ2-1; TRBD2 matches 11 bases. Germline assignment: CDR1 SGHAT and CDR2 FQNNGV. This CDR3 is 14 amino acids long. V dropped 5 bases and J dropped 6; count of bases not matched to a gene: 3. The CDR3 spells CASSLSGGVNEQFF. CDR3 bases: TGTGCCAGCAGCCTTAGCGGGGGGGTCAATGAGCAGTTCTTC.

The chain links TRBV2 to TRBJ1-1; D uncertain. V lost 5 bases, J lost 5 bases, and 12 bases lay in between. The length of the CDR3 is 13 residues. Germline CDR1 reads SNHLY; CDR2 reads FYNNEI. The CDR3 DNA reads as TGTGCCAGCAGTATACAGCCGGGTACTGAAGCTTTCTTT. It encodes CASSIQPGTEAFF.

CDR3 nucleotide sequence: TGTGCCAGCAGTCGTAAGCGGGAGGGCCCCTATGAGCAGTTCTTC. Translating it yields CASSRKREGPYEQFF. The rearrangement links TRBV27 to TRBJ2-1; 10 nucleotides line up with TRBD2. CDR3 size: 15 residues. V dropped 5 bases and J dropped 8; count of bases not matched to a gene: 9. Germline lookup yields CDR1 MNHEY and CDR2 SMNVEV (reference sequence).

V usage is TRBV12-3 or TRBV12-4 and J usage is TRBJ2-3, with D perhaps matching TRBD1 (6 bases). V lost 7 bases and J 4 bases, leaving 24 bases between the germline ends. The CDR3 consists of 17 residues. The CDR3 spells CASTNTRGYRAADTQYF. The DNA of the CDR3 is TGTGCCAGCACAAACACGAGAGGGTACAGGGCCGCAGATACGCAGTATTTT.

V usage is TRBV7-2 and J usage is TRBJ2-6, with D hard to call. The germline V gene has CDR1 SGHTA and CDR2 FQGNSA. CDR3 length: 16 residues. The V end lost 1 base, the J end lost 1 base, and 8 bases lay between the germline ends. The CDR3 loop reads CASSLEGTSGANVLTF. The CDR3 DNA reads TGTGCCAGCAGCTTAGAGGGAACTTCTGGGGCCAACGTCCTGACTTTC.

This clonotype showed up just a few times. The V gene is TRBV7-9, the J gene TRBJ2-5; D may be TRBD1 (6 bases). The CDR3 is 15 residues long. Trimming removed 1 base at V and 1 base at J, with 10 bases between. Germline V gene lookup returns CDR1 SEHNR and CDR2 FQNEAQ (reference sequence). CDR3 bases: TGTGCCAGCAGCTTAGGGGGGCCCTCCCAAGAGACCCAGTACTTC. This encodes CASSLGGPSQETQYF.

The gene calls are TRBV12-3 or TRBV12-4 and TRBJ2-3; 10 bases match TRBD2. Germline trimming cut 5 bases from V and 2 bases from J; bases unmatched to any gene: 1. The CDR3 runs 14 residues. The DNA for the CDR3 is TGTGCCAGCAGTACTAGCGGGGCCACAGATACGCAGTATTTT. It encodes CASSTSGATDTQYF.

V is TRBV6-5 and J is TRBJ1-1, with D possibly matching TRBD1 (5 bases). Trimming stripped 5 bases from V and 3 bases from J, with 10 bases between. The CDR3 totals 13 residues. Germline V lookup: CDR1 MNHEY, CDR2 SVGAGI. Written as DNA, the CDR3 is TGTGCCAGCAGTAATGGGGGTTACACTGAAGCTTTCTTT. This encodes CASSNGGYTEAFF.

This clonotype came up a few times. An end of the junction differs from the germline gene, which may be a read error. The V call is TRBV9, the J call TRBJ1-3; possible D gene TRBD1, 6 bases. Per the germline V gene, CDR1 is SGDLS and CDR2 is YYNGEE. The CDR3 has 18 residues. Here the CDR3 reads CASSAHAGNNRAGNTIYF. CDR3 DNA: TGTGCCAGCAGCGCTCACGCCGGGAACAACAGGGCCGGAAACACCATATACTTT.

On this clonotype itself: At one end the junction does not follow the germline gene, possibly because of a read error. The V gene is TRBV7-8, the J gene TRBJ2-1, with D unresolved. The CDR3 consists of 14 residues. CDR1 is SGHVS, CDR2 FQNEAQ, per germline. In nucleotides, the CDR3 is TGTGCCGGCAGCTTCAGTACCGGATACAATGAGCAGTTCTTC. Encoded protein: CAGSFSTGYNEQFF.

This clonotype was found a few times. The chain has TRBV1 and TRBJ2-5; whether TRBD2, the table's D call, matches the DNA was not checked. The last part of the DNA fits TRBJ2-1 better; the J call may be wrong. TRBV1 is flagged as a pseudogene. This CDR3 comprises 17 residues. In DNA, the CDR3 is TGCACCAGCAGCCAAGAGGGGAGGACTAGTGGGGCCTATGAGCAGTTCTTC. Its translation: CTSSQEGRTSGAYEQFF.